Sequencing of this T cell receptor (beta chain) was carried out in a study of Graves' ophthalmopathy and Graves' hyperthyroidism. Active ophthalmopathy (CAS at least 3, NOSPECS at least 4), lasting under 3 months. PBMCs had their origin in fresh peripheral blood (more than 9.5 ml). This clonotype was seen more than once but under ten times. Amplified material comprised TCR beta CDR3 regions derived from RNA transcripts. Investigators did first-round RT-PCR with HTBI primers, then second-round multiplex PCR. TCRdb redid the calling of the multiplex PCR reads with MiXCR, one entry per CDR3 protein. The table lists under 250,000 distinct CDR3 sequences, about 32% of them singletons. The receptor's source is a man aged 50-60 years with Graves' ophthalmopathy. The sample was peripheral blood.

The CDR3 DNA is TGTGCCAGCAGTGGACTAGACTACGAGCAGTACTTC. It specifies CASSGLDYEQYF. The chain links TRBV25-1 to TRBJ2-7; weak D call: TRBD2 (6 bases). V dropped 4 bases and J dropped 3 bases, with 7 bases sitting between them. CDR3 length equals 12 residues. Per the germline V gene, CDR1 is MGHDK and CDR2 is SYGVNS.